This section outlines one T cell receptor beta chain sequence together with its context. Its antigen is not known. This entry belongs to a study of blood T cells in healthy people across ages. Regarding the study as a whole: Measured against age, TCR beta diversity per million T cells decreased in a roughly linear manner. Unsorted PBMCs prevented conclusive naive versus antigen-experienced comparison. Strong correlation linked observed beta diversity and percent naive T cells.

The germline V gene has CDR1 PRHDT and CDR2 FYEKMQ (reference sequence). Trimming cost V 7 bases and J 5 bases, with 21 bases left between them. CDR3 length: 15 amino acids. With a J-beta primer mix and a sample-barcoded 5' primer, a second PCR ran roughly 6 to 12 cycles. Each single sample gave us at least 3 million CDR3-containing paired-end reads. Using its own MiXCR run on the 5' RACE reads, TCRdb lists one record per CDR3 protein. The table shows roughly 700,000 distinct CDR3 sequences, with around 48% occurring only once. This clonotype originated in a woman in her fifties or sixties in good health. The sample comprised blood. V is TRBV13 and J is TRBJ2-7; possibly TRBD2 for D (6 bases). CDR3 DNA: TGTGCCAGCAAGAAGGTAGCGGAAAGGGGTCACGAGCAGTACTTC. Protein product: CASKKVAERGHEQYF.